The 9 T cell receptor beta chains below come from one sample, sequenced in a study of T cells in Graves' hyperthyroidism and ophthalmopathy (dated by TCRdb to about 2019). The receptor library was made with multiplex PCR. Sequenced using an Illumina HiSeq 2000. The TCR beta CDR3 regions were amplified from the RNA transcripts. The first round of RT-PCR for the TCR CDR3 was performed with the HTBI primer set and the Qiagen OneStep RT-PCR kit. TCRdb reprocessing: public reads trimmed at Q25 with fastp, clones called with MiXCR, in-frame beta chains kept. Rows are combined by CDR3 protein, so each entry shows the most common genes and DNA. This sample holds 600,000 to 850,000 distinct CDR3 sequences; around 20% were observed only once. The top ten hold 16% of the sample. The sample was blood. The receptors stem from a woman in her forties or fifties with Graves' hyperthyroidism that later progressed to Graves' ophthalmopathy.

V and J are TRBV12-3 or TRBV12-4 and TRBJ1-6; D possibly corresponds to TRBD1 (5 bases). The length of the CDR3 is 14 residues. V lost 8 bases and J lost 7, with 15 bases in between. In DNA form, the CDR3 reads TGTGCCAGCGGCCAGGGACCGGAGAATTCACCCCTCCACTTT. Encoded protein: CASGQGPENSPLHF.

The J gene is TRBJ1-2, the V gene TRBV6-2 or TRBV6-3; no reliable D call. Trimming stripped 2 bases from V and 0 bases from J, with 10 bases between. Germline assignment: CDR1 MNHEY and CDR2 SVGEGT. The CDR3 totals 15 residues. Here the CDR3 DNA reads TGTGCCAGCAGTTACGGGTCGGAAACTAACTATGGCTACACCTTC. Encoded protein: CASSYGSETNYGYTF.

This chain connects TRBV24-1 to TRBJ2-3; 10 positions agree with TRBD2. The CDR3 has 16 amino acids. J lost 0 bases, V lost 1 base, and 0 bases had no gene match. Germline V gene sequence: CDR1 KGHDR, CDR2 SFDVKD. CDR3 sequence: CATSDLAGGSTDTQYF. In nucleotides, the CDR3 is TGTGCCACCAGTGATTTAGCGGGGGGGAGCACAGATACGCAGTATTTT.

This clonotype appeared a single time. At one of its ends the junction is not consistent with the germline gene, which may arise from a read error. V gene TRBV6-1 combines with J gene TRBJ2-3; TRBD2 agrees at 9 bases. Per germline, CDR1 MNHNS and CDR2 SASEGT. This CDR3 has 15 amino acids. This CDR3 is CASTAGGGAGDTQCF. The DNA of the CDR3 is TGTGCCAGCACCGCCGGCGGGGGGGCTGGAGATACGCAGTGTTTT.

The sample holds a few counts of this clonotype. The chain uses TRBV30 and TRBJ2-3; 8 bases fit TRBD1. The length of the CDR3 is 18 residues. Germline lookup yields CDR1 GTSNPN and CDR2 SVGIG (reference sequence). With 4 bases clipped from V and 2 bases from J, the junction kept 17 bases outside the gene matches. CDR3 bases: TGTGCCTGGAAAGGGGCAGGGGGCGGAAGGCGAGTCACAGATACGCAGTATTTT. This encodes CAWKGAGGGRRVTDTQYF. Full variable domain (missing parts from reference TRBV30 and TRBJ2-3): SQTIHQWPATLVQPVGSPLSLECTVEGTSNPNLYWYRQAAGRGLQLLFYSVGIGQISSEVPQNLSASRPQDRQFILSSKKLLLSDSGFYLCAWKGAGGGRRVTDTQYFGPGTRLTVL.

This clonotype was found many times. CDR3 sequence (DNA): TGTGCCAGCAGACACACGGGAAACGCAGACACTGAAGCTTTCTTT. This sequence encodes CASRHTGNADTEAFF. V is TRBV13 and J is TRBJ1-1; the D is unclear. CDR3 length: 15 amino acids. With 6 bases removed from V and 3 bases from J, the gap between germline ends came to 17 bases. Germline CDR1 PRHDT, CDR2 FYEKMQ (reference sequence).

The chain joins TRBV6-2 or TRBV6-3 to TRBJ2-2; D might be TRBD1 (6 bases). Germline lookup yields CDR1 MNHEY and CDR2 SVGEGT. The CDR3 totals 13 residues. Trimming removed 5 bases at V and 6 bases at J, with 10 bases between. The CDR3 protein is CASSPQGPGELFF. DNA of the CDR3: TGTGCCAGCAGTCCTCAGGGGCCCGGGGAGCTGTTTTTT.

This clonotype showed up just a few times. The J gene is TRBJ2-1, the V gene TRBV7-8, with a tentative D call TRBD2 (5 bases). Germline CDR1 SGHVS, CDR2 FQNEAQ. This CDR3 spans 15 amino acids. The ends were cut back, 0 bases at V and 10 bases at J, with 16 bases in the middle. The CDR3 nucleotides are TGTGCCAGCAGCTTAGCGCTACTGGGAGAAGGCGAGCAGTTCTTC. Residues: CASSLALLGEGEQFF.

This clonotype has more than one count but fewer than ten. The chain has TRBV5-4 and TRBJ2-3; D is ambiguous. V was trimmed by 4 bases and J by 2 bases, leaving 5 bases between them. Germline CDR1 is SGHNT and CDR2 is YYREEE (reference sequence). The CDR3 sequence is 12 residues long. In DNA, the CDR3 is TGTGCCAGCAGCACAATCACAGATACGCAGTATTTT. Its translation is CASSTITDTQYF.